Shown below are 15 T cell receptor beta chains from a single sample sequenced in a study of blood T cell repertoires in COVID-19. The repertoire was sequenced with immunoSEQ multiplex PCR; TCRdb's copy has only in-frame clones and lacks some. The repertoire holds 150,000 or so clones, with approximately 80% as singletons. The sequenced material came from peripheral blood. The receptors come from a woman aged 55-69 years with acute or convalescent COVID-19.

The chain combines TRBV2 with TRBJ1-2; D call uncertain. The CDR3 covers 13 residues. Germline CDR1 is SNHLY and CDR2 is FYNNEI. V was clipped by 5 bases and J by 6 bases, with 13 bases between them. CDR3 bases: TGTGCCAGCAGTCCCGGGGAGAGGGATGGCTACACCTTC. Its translation is CASSPGERDGYTF.

The V and J genes are TRBV7-2 and TRBJ1-6; maybe TRBD1 (5 bases). Germline V CDR1 and CDR2: SGHTA, FQGNSA. The CDR3 is 16 amino acids. Trimming cost V 5 bases and J 7 bases, with 18 bases left between them. DNA of the CDR3: TGTGCCAGCAGCCCAGCCATAAGGGGATACAATTCACCCCTCCACTTT. This translates into CASSPAIRGYNSPLHF.

This clone was seen more than once but under ten times. DNA of the CDR3: TGTGCCAGCAGCCAAGCCCAGGGGGGATTGGGAAACACCATATATTTT. Amino acid sequence: CASSQAQGGLGNTIYF. The chain recombines TRBV3-1 (or the pseudogene TRBV3-2) with TRBJ1-3; 7 nucleotides line up with TRBD1. The CDR3 has 16 amino acids. The V segment lost 1 base and the J segment 4 bases; nucleotides outside the gene matches: 7. Germline V gene sequence: CDR1 LGHDT, CDR2 YNNKEL (reference sequence).

The chain employs TRBV7-3 and TRBJ1-6; weak D call: TRBD1 (6 bases). CDR3 length: 14 residues. Germline V gene sequence: CDR1 SGHTA, CDR2 FQGTGA. Trimming left V 4 bases short and J 7 bases short, with 11 bases between. The CDR3 sequence is CASSWGTPNSPLHF. The CDR3 coding sequence is TGTGCCAGCAGCTGGGGGACACCGAATTCACCCCTCCACTTT.

The gene calls are TRBV9 and TRBJ2-3; D perhaps matches TRBD2 (7 bases). In germline, CDR1 is SGDLS, CDR2 YYNGEE. The CDR3 length is 18 residues. Trimming cost V 3 bases and J 1 base, with 21 bases left between them. In DNA, the CDR3 is TGTGCCAGCAGCGACCCCAGCAAGGGGGGGCGAGGCACAGATACGCAGTATTTT. It is translated as CASSDPSKGGRGTDTQYF.

The chain carries TRBV19 and TRBJ1-2, with TRBD1 as a possible D gene (6 bases). V gave up 2 bases and J gave up 6 bases, with 10 bases separating them. Per germline, CDR1 LNHDA and CDR2 SQIVND (reference sequence). The CDR3 runs to 13 residues. The CDR3: CASSIYDRNGYTF. CDR3 DNA sequence: TGTGCCAGTAGTATATACGACAGGAATGGCTACACCTTC.

The rearrangement links TRBV6-5 to TRBJ1-5; 7 nucleotides agree with TRBD1. Germline CDR1 reads MNHEY; CDR2 reads SVGAGI. The CDR3 length is 15 residues. J was trimmed by 6 bases and V by 6 bases; bases with no gene match: 11. CDR3: CASSVRQGQVQPQHF. The CDR3 DNA follows: TGTGCCAGCAGCGTTCGACAGGGTCAGGTTCAGCCCCAGCATTTT.

The chain couples TRBV28 to TRBJ2-5; D is ambiguous. CDR1 MDHEN and CDR2 SYDVKM come from the germline V gene. Trimming took off 8 bases at V and 0 bases at J, with 16 bases between the two ends. The CDR3 spans 15 residues. This chain's CDR3 is CASAEQQTYQETQYF. CDR3 nucleotides: TGTGCCAGCGCGGAGCAGCAGACGTACCAAGAGACCCAGTACTTC.

The chain has TRBV15 and TRBJ2-7, with 7 nucleotides matching TRBD2. Trimming removed 0 bases from V and 0 bases from J; junction bases left unmatched: 8. The CDR3 contains 17 residues. CDR1 is LNHNV and CDR2 is YYDKDF in the germline V gene (reference sequence). In DNA form, the CDR3 reads TGTGCCACCAGCAGAGATCGGGCTAGCGGTTCCTCCTACGAGCAGTACTTC. This codes for CATSRDRASGSSYEQYF.

This chain uses TRBV7-9 with TRBJ1-2; D unclear. V lost 1 base and J lost 11, with 14 bases in between. This CDR3 comprises 13 residues. Germline V gives CDR1 SEHNR, CDR2 FQNEAQ (reference sequence). The DNA for the CDR3 is TGTGCCAGCAGCTTAGTCGAGGCTTTCATTTACACCTTC. Residues: CASSLVEAFIYTF.

This clone occurred once. This chain connects TRBV21-1 to TRBJ1-1; TRBD1 is taken as the D call from the table, unchecked against the DNA. TRBV21-1 is a pseudogene locus. CDR3 size: 18 residues. The CDR3 DNA is TGTGCCAGCAGCCCCCGGGACAGGGGGGCGGTTATGAACACTGAAGCTTTCTTT. Amino acid sequence: CASSPRDRGAVMNTEAFF.

V usage is TRBV10-2 and J usage is TRBJ1-4; 7 bases are a match to TRBD1. Germline CDR1 and CDR2: WSHSY and SAAADI. The CDR3 contains 15 residues. V was clipped by 5 bases and J by 3 bases; unmatched bases: 6. The DNA for the CDR3 is TGCGCCAGCAGTAATTTGGACAGGTCTAATGAAAAACTGTTTTTT. Translated: CASSNLDRSNEKLFF.

This clone appeared a few times. The rearrangement joins TRBV21-1 to TRBJ1-2; TRBD1 reflects the table's D call only, with no check against the DNA. TRBV21-1 is reported as a pseudogene. CDR3 length: 18 amino acids. Written as DNA, the CDR3 is TGTGCCAGCAGCAACCAGTCCCGGGACAGGGGAGGTAACTATGGCTACACCTTC. Protein product: CASSNQSRDRGGNYGYTF.

The chain employs TRBV24-1 and TRBJ1-2, with 11 bases identical to TRBD1. The V and J ends lost 7 bases and 6 bases, in that order; junction bases with no gene match: 3. The germline gives CDR1 KGHDR, CDR2 SFDVKD. The CDR3 runs 13 residues. The CDR3: CATRGTGGHGYTF. The CDR3 DNA sequence: TGTGCCACCAGAGGGACAGGGGGTCATGGCTACACCTTC.

J is TRBJ2-7 and V is TRBV18, with 11 bases fitting TRBD2. The germline V gene encodes CDR1 KGHSH and CDR2 LQKENI. With V trimmed by 4 bases and J by 4 bases, 3 bases remained unmatched. The CDR3 is 14 amino acids. The CDR3 loop reads CASSQTSGEYEQYF. The CDR3 nucleotides are TGTGCCAGCTCACAGACTAGCGGGGAGTACGAGCAGTACTTC.